This T cell receptor beta chain comes out of a study of shared clonotypes between healthy human individuals. Worth noting for this clone: The same CDR3 is also encoded by other DNA sequences in this sample.

V was trimmed by 4 bases and J by 3 bases, leaving 13 bases between them. The CDR3 runs 15 residues. CDR1 is SGHRS and CDR2 is YFSETQ in the germline V gene. Profiled with immunoSEQ multiplex PCR; TCRdb holds only in-frame clones, not every one. Among about 1.5 million clones, approximately 98% were seen once, and the ten largest hold around 0.45%. The TCR comes from a young man in good health. This rearrangement joins TRBV5-1 to TRBJ2-2; D assignment may be TRBD1 or TRBD2 (6 bases each). The sample taken for sequencing was naive CD4+ T cells sorted from blood. Subset here: CD45RA+ positively selected. The CDR3 sequence is CASSPGARDTGELFF. CDR3 coding DNA: TGCGCCAGCAGCCCGGGGGCCCGGGACACCGGGGAGCTGTTTTTT.